These 20 T cell receptor beta chains came from one sample sequenced in a study of blood T cell repertoires in COVID-19. Only in-frame clones appear in the TCRdb table, and some are missing; sequencing was by immunoSEQ multiplex PCR. The profile shows around 64,000 clones, approximately 84% of them singletons. The sample taken for sequencing was peripheral blood. The receptors were gathered from a man aged 45 to 65 with active COVID-19.

About this clone itself: One junction end disagrees with the germline gene, perhaps due to a read error. This chain uses TRBV29-1 with TRBJ1-3; perhaps TRBD1 as D (5 bases). The germline V gene has CDR1 SQVTM and CDR2 ANQGSEA. This CDR3 spans 12 amino acids. CDR3 protein: CSVPLPDSPLIF. CDR3 DNA: TGCAGCGTCCCCTTGCCCGACAGCCCGCTTATTTTT.

This clone is a singleton in its sample. The genes are TRBV2 and TRBJ1-5; possibly TRBD1 for D (6 bases). The germline V gene encodes CDR1 SNHLY and CDR2 FYNNEI. The CDR3 runs to 14 residues. Deletions cut 5 bases from V and 7 bases from J, with 15 bases between. CDR3 nucleotide sequence: TGTGCCAGCAGTATGGGGGGGGGCGGGCAGCCCCAGCATTTT. The encoded protein is CASSMGGGGQPQHF.

This chain joins TRBV19 and TRBJ2-3, with D uncertain. The V gene's germline CDR1 is LNHDA and CDR2 SQIVND (reference sequence). V lost 4 bases and J 0 bases, leaving 14 bases between the germline ends. The CDR3 is 16 residues long. The CDR3 region has the DNA TGTGCCAGTAGTAACCTCCATGTCCTAAGCACAGATACGCAGTATTTT. Amino acids: CASSNLHVLSTDTQYF.

This clone was seen more than once but under ten times. This sequence joins TRBV7-9 and TRBJ2-3; 9 bases line up with TRBD1. V lost 0 bases, J lost 12 bases, and 10 bases stayed unmatched. The CDR3 has 15 amino acids. CDR1 SEHNR and CDR2 FQNEAQ come from the germline V gene (reference sequence). The CDR3 spells CASSLAMGQGSKQYF. CDR3 sequence (DNA): TGTGCCAGCAGCTTAGCGATGGGACAGGGCTCCAAACAGTATTTT.

The chain employs TRBV5-8 and TRBJ2-3; weak D call: TRBD1 (5 bases). The CDR3 has 14 residues. V lost 0 bases to trimming and J lost 2 bases, with 7 bases between them. From germline, CDR1 is SGHTS and CDR2 YDEGEE. The CDR3 sequence: CASSLGQPTDTQYF. The CDR3 DNA reads as TGTGCCAGCAGCTTGGGACAGCCCACAGATACGCAGTATTTT.

The V gene is TRBV4-2, the J gene TRBJ2-7; D may be TRBD1 (6 bases). Trimming took 0 bases from V and 2 from J, leaving 8 bases between them. The CDR3 contains 14 residues. Germline lookup yields CDR1 LGHNA and CDR2 YNFKEQ. In DNA, the CDR3 is TGTGCCAGCAGCCAAGAGCAGGGGACCTACGAGCAGTACTTC. This sequence encodes CASSQEQGTYEQYF.

This chain links TRBV5-1 with TRBJ2-7; 9 nucleotides match TRBD1. With 7 bases clipped from V and 1 base from J, the junction kept 9 bases outside the gene matches. Germline V gives CDR1 SGHRS, CDR2 YFSETQ. The CDR3 is 15 amino acids. The CDR3, as DNA: TGCGCCAGCGGATTGGGGGACAGGGAGTCCTACGAGCAGTACTTC. Translation: CASGLGDRESYEQYF.

The chain uses TRBV6-5 and TRBJ1-1; D remains unclear. The CDR3 has 14 residues. The V gene lost 6 bases and the J gene lost 0 bases, with 11 bases spanning the gap. Per the germline V gene, CDR1 is MNHEY and CDR2 is SVGAGI. Written as DNA, the CDR3 is TGTGCCAGCAGCAAAACGCGGGTGAACACTGAAGCTTTCTTT. Its protein product is CASSKTRVNTEAFF.

The CDR3 loop is CASSPFGTTTDTQYF. DNA for the CDR3: TGTGCCAGCAGCCCTTTCGGGACTACCACAGATACGCAGTATTTT. This chain uses TRBV27 with TRBJ2-3; 7 bases match TRBD2. The length of the CDR3 is 15 residues. Germline assignment: CDR1 MNHEY and CDR2 SMNVEV (reference sequence). J lost 2 bases, V lost 6 bases, and 8 bases had no gene match.

The chain uses TRBV30 and TRBJ2-1; TRBD2 matches at 14 bases. V was clipped by 8 bases and J by 9 bases; unmatched bases: 6. The CDR3 length is 13 residues. Germline V gene lookup returns CDR1 GTSNPN and CDR2 SVGIG (reference sequence). The CDR3 DNA is TGTGCCCGGACTAGCGGGAGGACGGGTGAGCAGTTCTTC. This gives the protein CARTSGRTGEQFF.

V and J are TRBV4-1 and TRBJ2-2; D not certain. CDR1 is MGHRA and CDR2 is YSYEKL in the germline V gene. This CDR3 comprises 16 residues. V lost 4 bases and J 2 bases, leaving 14 bases between the germline ends. CDR3 amino acids: CASSLGLGANTGELFF. In DNA form, the CDR3 reads TGCGCCAGCAGCCTGGGCCTGGGTGCTAACACCGGGGAGCTGTTTTTT.

The chain carries TRBV20-1 and TRBJ2-1; the match to TRBD2 covers 12 bases. CDR1 is DFQATT and CDR2 is SNEGSKA in the germline V gene (reference sequence). The junction had 6 bases not matched to a gene; V was cut back by 3 bases and J by 0 bases. CDR3 size: 17 residues. CDR3 sequence reads: CSASSGTSGYSYNEQFF. DNA of the CDR3: TGCAGTGCTAGTTCAGGGACTAGCGGGTACTCCTACAATGAGCAGTTCTTC.

The rearrangement uses TRBV12-3 or TRBV12-4 and TRBJ2-3, with D perhaps TRBD2 (5 bases). Between the trimmed V and J ends, which lost 6 bases and 2 bases, there was a span of 9 bases. The CDR3 covers 13 residues. The CDR3 spells CASSFGDTDTQYF. The CDR3, as DNA: TGTGCCAGCAGCTTCGGGGACACAGATACGCAGTATTTT.

The chain links TRBV19 to TRBJ2-1, with a tentative D call TRBD2 (6 bases). Trimming took 8 bases from V and 4 from J, leaving 18 bases between them. The CDR3 spans 15 residues. Germline CDR1 is LNHDA and CDR2 is SQIVND (reference sequence). The CDR3 spells CASGSGAGKYNEQFF. The CDR3 DNA sequence: TGTGCCAGTGGTAGCGGAGCTGGCAAGTACAATGAGCAGTTCTTC.

The rearrangement uses TRBV7-8 and TRBJ1-3; the D is unclear. V was cut by 2 bases and J by 9 bases, with 11 bases left in between. Germline V gives CDR1 SGHVS, CDR2 FQNEAQ. This CDR3 comprises 13 residues. CDR3 bases: TGTGCCAGCAGCTTAATCGGGAGGAGCACCATATATTTT. As protein: CASSLIGRSTIYF.

The rearrangement joins TRBV2 to TRBJ1-2; no reliable D call. The CDR3 is 12 amino acids. Trimming took off 4 bases at V and 13 bases at J, with 16 bases between the two ends. Germline V gene sequence: CDR1 SNHLY, CDR2 FYNNEI. CDR3 DNA sequence: TGTGCCAGCAGTGCATCCGGACTGTCGGTCACCTTC. It yields the protein CASSASGLSVTF.

Notes on this clone: The junction shows a germline mismatch at one end, possibly a read error. The V and J genes are TRBV4-3 and TRBJ2-5, with 8 bases matching TRBD2. Germline V CDR1 and CDR2: LGHNA, YSLEER. The CDR3 spans 15 residues. The DNA of the CDR3 is TGCGCCAGCAGCGAAGACAGAAGCGGGAGAGAGACCCAGTACTTC. It translates to CASSEDRSGRETQYF.

J is TRBJ2-1 and V is TRBV6-2 or TRBV6-3, with D possibly matching TRBD2 (5 bases). This CDR3 contains 15 residues. The V gene's germline CDR1 is MNHEY and CDR2 SVGEGT. The V and J ends lost 2 bases and 5 bases respectively, with 13 bases between them. Here the CDR3 reads CASSYAGGLHNEQFF. The CDR3 DNA follows: TGTGCCAGCAGTTACGCGGGCGGGTTGCACAATGAGCAGTTCTTC.

The chain employs TRBV12-5 and TRBJ2-7; possibly TRBD2 for D (6 bases). The CDR3 contains 13 residues. Germline V gives CDR1 LGHNT, CDR2 FRNRAP. Trimming cost V 7 bases and J 4 bases, with 14 bases left between them. This CDR3 reads CASASPGGYEQYF. DNA of the CDR3: TGTGCTAGTGCCTCCCCCGGGGGATACGAGCAGTACTTC. Filled out from reference TRBV12-5 and TRBJ2-7, the complete variable domain reads DARVTQTPRHKVTEMGQEVTMRCQPILGHNTVFWYRQTMMQGLELLAYFRNRAPLDDSGMPKDRFSAEMPDATLATLKIQPSEPRDSAVYFCASASPGGYEQYFGPGTRLTVT.

The genes are TRBV7-2 and TRBJ2-1, with TRBD2 matching 10 bases. The CDR3 length is 13 residues. V lost 6 bases and J lost 10; bases outside the gene matches: 6. Germline V lookup: CDR1 SGHTA, CDR2 FQGNSA. In DNA form, the CDR3 reads TGTGCCAGCAGTCTAGCGGGAGATTGGGAGCAGTTCTTC. It yields the protein CASSLAGDWEQFF.